The 29 T cell receptor beta chains given below trace back to one sample, sequenced in a study of tumor-infiltrating lymphocytes in localized non-small cell lung cancer. Profiling relied on immunoSEQ multiplex PCR, and the TCRdb table lists in-frame clones only, not all of them. The sample lists around 23,000 clones, approximately 70% occurring once. The source material was lung tumor tissue. Every receptor here comes from a human donor with non-small cell lung cancer.

This clone has just one count. This chain links TRBV6-5 with TRBJ2-5; 7 bases are a match to TRBD1. J was trimmed by 7 bases and V by 6 bases; bases with no gene match: 8. The V gene's germline CDR1 is MNHEY and CDR2 SVGAGI. This CDR3 contains 13 residues. CDR3 in DNA: TGTGCCAGCAGGACAGGGCTTCGGGGGACCCAGTACTTC. This translates into CASRTGLRGTQYF.

This sequence joins TRBV4-3 and TRBJ2-5; no clear D. Germline V gene lookup returns CDR1 LGHNA and CDR2 YSLEER. The CDR3 has 19 amino acids. V lost 0 bases to trimming and J lost 1 base, with 21 bases between them. The CDR3 coding sequence is TGCGCCAGCAGCCAAGATTTTTACAGTCGATGGGAATTCCAAGAGACCCAGTACTTC. Its translation: CASSQDFYSRWEFQETQYF.

This clone was detected a few times. This chain links TRBV7-6 with TRBJ2-7; D may be TRBD2 (5 bases). The V and J ends lost 5 bases and 7 bases respectively, with 15 bases between them. The CDR3 is 13 residues long. CDR1 is SGHVS and CDR2 is FNYEAQ in the germline V gene. The CDR3 sequence is CASSPQLPGEQYF. The CDR3 DNA reads TGTGCCAGCAGCCCACAGCTACCGGGGGAGCAGTACTTC.

This rearrangement joins TRBV7-9 to TRBJ2-7; TRBD1 matches at 10 bases. In germline, CDR1 is SEHNR, CDR2 FQNEAQ (reference sequence). The CDR3 extends over 14 amino acids. The ends lost 3 bases at V and 5 bases at J; junction bases unmatched: 4. As DNA, the CDR3 is TGTGCCAGCAGCTTGGGACAGGGGTTAAACGAGCAGTACTTC. It yields the protein CASSLGQGLNEQYF.

This clone came up a few times. The chain has TRBV6-5 and TRBJ1-1, with 7 bases fitting TRBD1. Germline V lookup: CDR1 MNHEY, CDR2 SVGAGI. CDR3 length: 14 residues. Trimming took 6 bases from V and 3 from J; bases not matched to a gene: 7. The CDR3 region has the DNA TGTGCCAGCAGGAAACAGGGGTGGGACACTGAAGCTTTCTTT. It codes for CASRKQGWDTEAFF.

This clone was seen more than once but under ten times. The J gene is TRBJ1-3, the V gene TRBV12-5; 9 nucleotides match TRBD1. After removal of 6 bases from V and 4 bases from J, the junction contained 7 bases not matched to a gene. Germline V CDR1 and CDR2: LGHNT, FRNRAP. The length of the CDR3 is 15 residues. CDR3 amino acids: CASGQGQGGGNTIYF. CDR3 coding DNA: TGTGCTAGTGGCCAGGGACAGGGAGGAGGAAACACCATATATTTT.

CDR3 sequence (DNA): TGCAGCGTTGAAGACGCTTTAATCTATGGCTACACCTTC. Residues: CSVEDALIYGYTF. This sequence joins TRBV29-1 and TRBJ1-2; D remains unclear. Germline CDR1 and CDR2: SQVTM and ANQGSEA. V was cut by 0 bases and J by 4 bases, with 9 bases left in between. CDR3 length equals 13 residues. Full variable domain (missing parts from reference TRBV29-1 and TRBJ1-2): SAVISQKPSRDICQRGTSLTIQCQVDSQVTMMFWYRQQPGQSLTLIATANQGSEATYESGFVIDKFPISRPNLTFSTLTVSNMSPEDSSIYLCSVEDALIYGYTFGSGTRLTVV.

This chain links TRBV13 with TRBJ2-7; 8 bases are a match to TRBD1. Germline assignment: CDR1 PRHDT and CDR2 FYEKMQ (reference sequence). CDR3 length: 18 residues. V was pared by 5 bases and J by 0 bases, with 15 bases of the junction left unmatched. CDR3 bases: TGTGCCAGCAGCCAATCGACCCAGGGGGCGGGAAGCTCCTACGAGCAGTACTTC. This codes for CASSQSTQGAGSSYEQYF.

V and J are TRBV5-1 and TRBJ1-5; 8 nucleotides match TRBD1. Germline V lookup: CDR1 SGHRS, CDR2 YFSETQ. The CDR3 consists of 13 residues. Trimming removed 6 bases from V and 4 bases from J; junction bases left unmatched: 3. CDR3 region: CASIGQGNQPQHF. Here the CDR3 DNA reads TGCGCCAGCATCGGACAGGGTAATCAGCCCCAGCATTTT.

This clone was recorded only once. This sequence joins TRBV6-1 and TRBJ2-3; 7 bases align to TRBD1. The CDR3 runs to 13 residues. The ends lost 2 bases at V and 8 bases at J; junction bases unmatched: 4. Germline CDR1 MNHNS, CDR2 SASEGT. The CDR3: CASSEKGAGTQYF. In DNA, the CDR3 is TGTGCCAGCAGTGAAAAGGGGGCGGGTACGCAGTATTTT.

This chain uses TRBV2 with TRBJ1-1; D ambiguous. Germline V gene sequence: CDR1 SNHLY, CDR2 FYNNEI. The CDR3 has 14 amino acids. Trimming shortened V by 1 base and J by 6 bases, and 12 bases separated the two germline ends. CDR3 amino acids: CASSEGRSSSEAFF. As DNA, the CDR3 is TGTGCCAGCAGTGAAGGCAGGTCGAGCTCTGAAGCTTTCTTT.

The chain employs TRBV7-9 and TRBJ2-5; 7 bases line up with TRBD1. The CDR3 sequence is 19 residues long. Trimming cost V 4 bases and J 5 bases; bases outside gene matches: 22. The V gene's germline CDR1 is SEHNR and CDR2 FQNEAQ (reference sequence). CDR3 in amino acids: CASSSRIQTGNGPWETQYF. CDR3 sequence (DNA): TGTGCCAGCAGCTCCCGAATCCAGACAGGGAATGGGCCTTGGGAGACCCAGTACTTC.

In this sample, this clone turned up once. This CDR3 is CASSHIDREYYNEQFF. In nucleotides, the CDR3 is TGCGCCAGCAGCCACATAGACAGGGAATACTACAATGAGCAGTTCTTC. This chain links TRBV4-1 with TRBJ2-1; 7 nucleotides line up with TRBD1. CDR1 and CDR2 (germline): MGHRA, YSYEKL. Trimming at V came to 3 bases and at J to 3 bases, leaving 8 bases not matched to a gene. The CDR3 is 16 residues long.

This clone appeared a few times. The J gene is TRBJ1-2, the V gene TRBV5-6; D possibly corresponds to TRBD1 (6 bases). The V and J ends lost 3 bases and 4 bases respectively, with 13 bases between them. CDR3 length equals 14 residues. Per the germline V gene, CDR1 is SGHDT and CDR2 is YYEEEE. CDR3 sequence (DNA): TGTGCCAGCAGCTGGGGGGCACAGGTCTATGGCTACACCTTC. Translating gives CASSWGAQVYGYTF.

This clone was seen only once. The rearrangement joins TRBV19 to TRBJ1-6; the match to TRBD1 covers 7 bases. The CDR3 has 14 amino acids. Germline V gene data show CDR1 as LNHDA and CDR2 as SQIVND (reference sequence). The ends lost 5 bases at V and 10 bases at J; junction bases unmatched: 8. Here the CDR3 reads CASSPRQGSSPLHF. CDR3 sequence (DNA): TGTGCCAGTAGTCCTAGACAGGGTAGCTCACCCCTCCACTTT. Filled out from reference TRBV19 and TRBJ1-6, the complete variable domain reads DGGITQSPKYLFRKEGQNVTLSCEQNLNHDAMYWYRQDPGQGLRLIYYSQIVNDFQKGDIAEGYSVSREKKESFPLTVTSAQKNPTAFYLCASSPRQGSSPLHFGNGTRLTVT.

By proportion, this clone is medium-sized. The rearrangement joins TRBV9 to TRBJ1-2; TRBD1 matches 9 bases. V dropped 0 bases and J dropped 7; count of bases not matched to a gene: 7. Germline-derived CDR1 and CDR2 are SGDLS and YYNGEE. The length of the CDR3 is 15 residues. CDR3 coding DNA: TGTGCCAGCAGCGTAGATGGACAGGGGACTTCTGGCTACACCTTC. It yields the protein CASSVDGQGTSGYTF.

The CDR3 loop reads CASVRGLDSPLHF. The CDR3 DNA is TGTGCTAGTGTGCGGGGGCTAGATTCACCCCTCCACTTT. The chain links TRBV12-5 to TRBJ1-6, with a tentative D call TRBD1 (6 bases). This CDR3 has 13 amino acids. From germline, CDR1 is LGHNT and CDR2 FRNRAP. V shed 7 bases and J shed 8 bases, with 12 bases lying between them.

This chain uses TRBV25-1 with TRBJ2-1; perhaps TRBD1 as D (6 bases). Germline assignment: CDR1 MGHDK and CDR2 SYGVNS. Trimming stripped 4 bases from V and 0 bases from J, with 7 bases between. The CDR3 is made up of 14 amino acids. The CDR3 nucleotides are TGTGCCAGCAGTGGGACAGCCTCCTACAATGAGCAGTTCTTC. This sequence encodes CASSGTASYNEQFF.

In this sample, this clone turned up a few times. The J gene is TRBJ2-2, the V gene TRBV11-2; the D gene is possibly TRBD2 (6 bases). The CDR3 length is 13 residues. The V and J ends lost 9 bases and 9 bases respectively, with 17 bases between them. Germline assignment: CDR1 SGHAT and CDR2 FQNNGV. CDR3 nucleotide sequence: TGTGCCAGTGCGCGGGGATTTTCCCGGGAGCTGTTTTTT. Protein: CASARGFSRELFF.

The chain combines TRBV7-9 with TRBJ1-3; no definite D call. V was cut by 5 bases and J by 3 bases, with 8 bases left in between. Germline V CDR1 and CDR2: SEHNR, FQNEAQ (reference sequence). The CDR3 has 13 amino acids. DNA of the CDR3: TGTGCCAGCAGCATCAACCATGGAAACACCATATATTTT. This codes for CASSINHGNTIYF.

The chain uses TRBV29-1 and TRBJ2-7, with 10 positions matching TRBD1. This CDR3 is 15 amino acids long. V shed 1 base, J shed 6 bases, and the junction held 9 bases outside the gene matches. Germline CDR1 and CDR2: SQVTM and ANQGSEA. The CDR3 bases are TGCAGCGTTGAAGGGGGAGGGACAGGGGAGGGCGAGCAGTACTTC. It specifies CSVEGGGTGEGEQYF.

The chain combines TRBV9 with TRBJ1-2, with a possible D match to TRBD1 (6 bases). V was clipped by 2 bases and J by 2 bases, with 10 bases between them. This CDR3 is built from 14 residues. Per the germline V gene, CDR1 is SGDLS and CDR2 is YYNGEE. The CDR3 coding sequence is TGTGCCAGCAGCGTCTCAGGGACAAACTATGGCTACACCTTC. Translating gives CASSVSGTNYGYTF.

The chain carries TRBV7-2 and TRBJ1-6; D might be TRBD1 (6 bases). V gave up 1 base and J gave up 10 bases, with 14 bases separating them. CDR3 length: 15 amino acids. In germline, CDR1 is SGHTA, CDR2 FQGNSA. The DNA for the CDR3 is TGTGCCAGCAGCTTAGGTCGCAGGGGCGGGTCACCCCTCCACTTT. This translates into CASSLGRRGGSPLHF.

This chain uses TRBV4-3 with TRBJ1-2; D is perhaps TRBD1 (5 bases). Germline assignment: CDR1 LGHNA and CDR2 YSLEER. The CDR3 is 15 residues long. Trimming cost V 0 bases and J 5 bases, with 13 bases left between them. DNA of the CDR3: TGCGCCAGCAGCCAAGAACCCCGACAGCCGTATGGCTACACCTTC. Its protein is CASSQEPRQPYGYTF.

The chain joins TRBV20-1 to TRBJ2-2; D unresolved. The CDR3 runs to 11 residues. Germline V gene lookup returns CDR1 DFQATT and CDR2 SNEGSKA (reference sequence). V was shortened by 5 bases and J by 5 bases, with 6 bases between the two germline ends. The CDR3 here is CSAPNTGELFF. In nucleotides, the CDR3 is TGCAGTGCTCCTAATACCGGGGAGCTGTTTTTT.

The chain is built from TRBV7-2 and TRBJ2-1, with TRBD2 matching over 11 bases. The CDR3 has 15 residues. The germline CDR1 and CDR2 sequences are SGHTA and FQGNSA. J lost 9 bases, V lost 4 bases, and 8 bases had no gene match. CDR3 region: CASSSPTSGASEQFF. The CDR3 nucleotides read TGTGCCAGCAGCTCCCCGACTAGCGGGGCGAGTGAGCAGTTCTTC.

The chain is built from TRBV10-3 and TRBJ1-2; D remains unclear. Germline values: CDR1 ENHRY, CDR2 SYGVKD. The CDR3 has 15 residues. Trimming left V 0 bases short and J 8 bases short, with 16 bases between. The CDR3 DNA sequence: TGTGCCATCAGTGAGTCGCTTAGGCAGGCAGAAGGCTACACCTTC. Residues: CAISESLRQAEGYTF.

V usage is TRBV16 and J usage is TRBJ2-1, with 8 positions matching TRBD1. The CDR3 extends over 15 amino acids. J lost 6 bases, V lost 0 bases, and 4 bases had no gene match. The V gene's germline CDR1 is KGHSY and CDR2 FQNENV. CDR3 sequence: CASSQSRTGRNEQFF. In DNA, the CDR3 is TGTGCCAGCAGCCAATCCCGGACAGGGCGCAATGAGCAGTTCTTC.

This rearrangement joins TRBV7-2 to TRBJ2-2; 11 bases are a match to TRBD2. The CDR3 spans 16 residues. J gave up 3 bases and V 5 bases, and 5 bases lay outside the gene matches. Germline loops: CDR1 SGHTA, CDR2 FQGNSA. The CDR3 DNA follows: TGTGCCAGCAGCCCCGGGACTAGCGGATACACCGGGGAGCTGTTTTTT. It codes for CASSPGTSGYTGELFF.